This T cell receptor (beta chain) was retrieved from a study of a mutant IDH1 vaccine in newly diagnosed glioma. Study summary: Patients under treatment included about 60% males and roughly 40% females and had a mean age of approximately 44 years. General study results and limits: Of all patients, about 93% showed vaccine-induced immune responses.

Produced via immunoSEQ multiplex PCR; TCRdb's table is partial and in-frame only. The table records about 34,000 clones, over 60% of them present only once. In this sample, this clone turned up a few times. Antigen: not known. As for time point: baseline, week 1 (first vaccination visit). Regarding treatment: pre-vaccination baseline after standard-of-care therapy. New WHO grade 3 or 4 IDH1-mutant, ATRX-lost astrocytomas were present in all donors. The CDR3 has 13 amino acids. Germline V gives CDR1 SNHLY, CDR2 FYNNEI. The V end lost 8 bases, the J end lost 4 bases, and 12 bases lay between the germline ends.

This chain links TRBV2 with TRBJ1-5; perhaps TRBD1 as D (6 bases). This TCR was recovered from a middle-aged man with glioma. Some clones in this sample may be carry-over from other donors' samples. Here the sequenced sample was peripheral blood mononuclear cells (PBMCs), taken from a glioma patient treated with radiotherapy, temozolomide or both. This CDR3 is CASGGGLNQPQHF. The CDR3 bases are TGTGCCAGCGGAGGGGGTTTGAATCAGCCCCAGCATTTT.